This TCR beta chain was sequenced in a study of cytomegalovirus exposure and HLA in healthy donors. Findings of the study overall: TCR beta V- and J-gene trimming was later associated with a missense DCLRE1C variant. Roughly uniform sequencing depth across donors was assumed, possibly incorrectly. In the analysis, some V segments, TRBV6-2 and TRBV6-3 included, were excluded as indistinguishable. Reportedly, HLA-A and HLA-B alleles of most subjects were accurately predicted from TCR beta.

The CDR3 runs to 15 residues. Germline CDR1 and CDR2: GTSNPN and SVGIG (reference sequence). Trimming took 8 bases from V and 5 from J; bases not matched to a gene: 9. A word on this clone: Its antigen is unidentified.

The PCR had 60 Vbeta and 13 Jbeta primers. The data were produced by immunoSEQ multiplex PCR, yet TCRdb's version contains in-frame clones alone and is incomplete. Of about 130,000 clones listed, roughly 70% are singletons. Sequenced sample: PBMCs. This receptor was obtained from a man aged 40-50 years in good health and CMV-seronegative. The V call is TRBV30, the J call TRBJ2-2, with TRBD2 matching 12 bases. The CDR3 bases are TGTGCCACGACTAGCGGGAGAGTGAGAACCGGGGAGCTGTTTTTT. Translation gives CATTSGRVRTGELFF.